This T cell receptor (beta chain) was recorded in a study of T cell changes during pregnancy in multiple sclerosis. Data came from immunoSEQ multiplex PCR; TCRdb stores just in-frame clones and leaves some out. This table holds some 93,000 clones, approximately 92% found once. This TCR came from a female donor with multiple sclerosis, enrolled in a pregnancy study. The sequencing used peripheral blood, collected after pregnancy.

The CDR3 DNA is TGTGCCAGCAGCAAAGGGGACAGGGGGCCGGAGACCCAGTACTTC. Its protein is CASSKGDRGPETQYF. V usage is TRBV7-7 and J usage is TRBJ2-5, with TRBD1 matching over 12 bases. With V trimmed by 5 bases and J by 5 bases, 6 bases remained unmatched. The CDR3 length is 15 residues. Germline values: CDR1 SSHAT, CDR2 FNYEAQ (reference sequence).